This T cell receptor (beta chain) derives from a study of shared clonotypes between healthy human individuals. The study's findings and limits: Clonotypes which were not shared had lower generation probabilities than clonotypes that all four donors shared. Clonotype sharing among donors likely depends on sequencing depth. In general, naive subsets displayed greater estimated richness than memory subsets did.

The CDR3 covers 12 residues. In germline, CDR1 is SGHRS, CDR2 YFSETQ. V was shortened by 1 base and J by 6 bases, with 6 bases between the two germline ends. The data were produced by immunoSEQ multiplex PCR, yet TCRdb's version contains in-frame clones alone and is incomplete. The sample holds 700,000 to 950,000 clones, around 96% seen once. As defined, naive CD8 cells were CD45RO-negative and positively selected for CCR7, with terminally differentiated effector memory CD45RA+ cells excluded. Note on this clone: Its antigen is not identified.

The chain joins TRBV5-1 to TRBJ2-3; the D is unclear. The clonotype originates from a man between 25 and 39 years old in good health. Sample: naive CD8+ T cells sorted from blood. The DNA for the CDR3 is TGCGCCAGCAGCTTGACGGTCGATACGCAGTATTTT. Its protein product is CASSLTVDTQYF.